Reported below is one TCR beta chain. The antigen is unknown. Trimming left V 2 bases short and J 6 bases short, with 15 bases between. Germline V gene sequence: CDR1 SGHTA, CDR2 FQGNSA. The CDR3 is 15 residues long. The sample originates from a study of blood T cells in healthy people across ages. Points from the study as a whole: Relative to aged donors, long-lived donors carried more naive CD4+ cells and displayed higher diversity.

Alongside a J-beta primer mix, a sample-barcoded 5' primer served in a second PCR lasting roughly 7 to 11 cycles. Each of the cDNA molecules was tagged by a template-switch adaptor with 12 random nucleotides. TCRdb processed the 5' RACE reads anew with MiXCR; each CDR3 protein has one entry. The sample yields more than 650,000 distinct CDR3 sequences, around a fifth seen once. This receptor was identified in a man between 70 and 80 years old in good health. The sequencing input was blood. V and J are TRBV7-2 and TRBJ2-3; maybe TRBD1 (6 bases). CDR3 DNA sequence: TGTGCCAGCAGCTTAACGTGGGGGCTAGGGGATACGCAGTATTTT. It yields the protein CASSLTWGLGDTQYF. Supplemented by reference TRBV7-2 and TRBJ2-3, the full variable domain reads GAGVSQSPSNKVTEKGKDVELRCDPISGHTALYWYRQSLGQGLEFLIYFQGNSAPDKSGLPSDRFSAERTGGSVSTLTIQRTQQEDSAVYLCASSLTWGLGDTQYFGPGTRLTVL.